These T cell receptor beta chains were read from a single sample in a study of early T cells in non-severe SARS-CoV-2 infection. TCRdb passed the 5' RACE reads through MiXCR, listing each CDR3 protein once. The sample records about 31,000 distinct CDR3 sequences, roughly 7.1% being singletons. This sample comprised whole blood, obtained at baseline. The receptors derive from an adult who was a healthcare worker with PCR-confirmed SARS-CoV-2 infection or an uninfected control (not recorded which). CDR3s include the opening cysteine and the closing phenylalanine or tryptophan. A D gene is named only where the DNA matches it firmly. The size of a clone is reported for some rows only, either as once, few or many, or as a class for expanded clones.

CDR3 length	V gene	clone size	D gene	J gene	CDR3 protein	CDR3 DNA
18	TRBV4-2	few	TRBD1	TRBJ2-5	CASSQDPGTGLSGETQYF	TGTGCCAGCAGCCAAGACCCCGGGACAGGGTTATCAGGGGAGACCCAGTACTTC
14	TRBV5-1	NA	NA	TRBJ1-6	CASSLGSENSPLHF	TGCGCCAGCAGCTTGGGATCAGAGAATTCACCCCTCCACTTT
17	TRBV18	many	NA	TRBJ1-3	CASSTKEGTISGNTIYF	TGTGCCAGCTCAACAAAAGAGGGGACCATCTCTGGAAACACCATATATTTT
14	TRBV12-3/TRBV12-4	NA	NA	TRBJ1-1	CASSFGGGSTEAFF	TGTGCCAGCAGTTTCGGGGGCGGGAGTACTGAAGCTTTCTTT
17	TRBV19	few	NA	TRBJ2-7	CASSTGPSSWGLDEQYF	TGTGCCAGTAGTACAGGCCCTTCATCGTGGGGCCTCGACGAGCAGTACTTC
17	TRBV6-2/TRBV6-3	many	NA	TRBJ2-7	CASSYPLYPWFTYEQYF	TGTGCCAGCAGTTACCCCCTCTACCCGTGGTTTACCTACGAGCAGTACTTC
13	TRBV29-1	many	TRBD2	TRBJ2-1	CSVGGRLLNEQFF	TGCAGCGTTGGCGGGAGACTACTGAATGAGCAGTTCTTC
13	TRBV28	many	NA	TRBJ1-2	CASSLSNGGGYTF	TGTGCCAGCAGTTTAAGCAATGGGGGTGGCTACACCTTC
12	TRBV3-1	NA	NA	TRBJ1-1	CASSLREGEAFF	TGTGCCAGCAGCCTCAGGGAGGGTGAAGCTTTCTTT
14	TRBV6-2/TRBV6-3	many	TRBD1	TRBJ2-5	CASSSLSGQGTIYF	TGTGCCAGCAGTTCACTTTCGGGACAGGGGACGATATACTTC
15	TRBV20-1	NA	NA	TRBJ2-5	CSARDGARGVETQYF	TGCAGTGCTAGAGATGGGGCTAGAGGCGTTGAGACCCAGTACTTC
15	TRBV9	many	NA	TRBJ1-2	CASSPQGASNYGYTF	TGTGCCAGCAGCCCCCAAGGTGCATCTAACTATGGCTACACCTTC
16	TRBV6-5	NA	NA	TRBJ2-1	CASSSPYSISYNEQFF	TGTGCCAGCAGTTCTCCTTACAGCATCTCCTACAATGAGCAGTTCTTC
15	TRBV7-2	NA	NA	TRBJ1-4	CASTLSGATNEKLFF	TGTGCCAGCACCTTAAGCGGGGCAACTAATGAAAAACTGTTTTTT
14	TRBV6-4	NA	TRBD2	TRBJ2-1	CASSEAGGYNEQFF	TGTGCCAGCAGTGAAGCGGGAGGGTACAATGAGCAGTTCTTC
16	TRBV24-1	few	TRBD2	TRBJ2-1	CATSDGLTSGYNEQFF	TGTGCCACCAGTGACGGATTGACTAGCGGCTACAATGAGCAGTTCTTC
12	TRBV6-5	few	TRBD2	TRBJ2-7	CASTSGAYEQYF	TGTGCCAGCACTAGCGGGGCCTACGAGCAGTACTTC
10	TRBV28	many	NA	TRBJ2-1	CASSLNEQFF	TGTGCCAGCAGTCTCAATGAGCAGTTCTTC